This TCR beta chain was obtained from a study of cytomegalovirus exposure and HLA in healthy donors. Study results and caveats: Listed as cytomegalovirus-associated were 170 or so TCR beta chains. TCR beta sequences numbering fewer than 20,000 were associated with HLA alleles at 0.05 false discovery rate in a later analysis.

This CDR3 is 15 amino acids long. Germline values: CDR1 MNHEY, CDR2 SVGAGI. Deletions cut 2 bases from V and 3 bases from J, with 13 bases between. This clone came up once. Its antigen remains unidentified. Both 60 Vbeta primers and 13 Jbeta primers went into the PCR. This table comes from immunoSEQ multiplex PCR, and its TCRdb copy is limited to in-frame clones, with some not included. The table lists around 170,000 clones, over 75% of them singletons, with 2% to 2.5% in the top ten. This chain uses TRBV6-5 with TRBJ1-2; D is uncertain. The sequencing input was PBMCs. The TCR was taken from a man aged 55 to 70 in good health and CMV-seronegative. The CDR3 spells CASSYEAIGDYGYTF. The CDR3 DNA sequence: TGTGCCAGCAGTTACGAGGCTATCGGGGACTATGGCTACACCTTC.